This T cell receptor beta chain was sequenced in a study of vaccination effects on CD4 cells after COVID-19 (dated by TCRdb to between 2021 and 2022). Describing the broader study: Each participant received two doses of an mRNA SARS-CoV-2 vaccine, either BNT162b2 or mRNA-1273. Cultures from other donors in the study were sequenced using the Oncomine TCR Beta short-read assay on an Illumina iSeq 100. The full study included some 10 COVID-19 convalescent patients and several SARS-CoV-2-naive healthy vaccine recipients. The study compared SARS-CoV-2 spike-specific CD4+ TCR repertoires before and after mRNA vaccination in COVID-19 convalescent patients and infection-naive vaccine recipients.

This clone was recorded once. No antigen is known for it. No base quality information exists; no much larger clone differs at one position. The ViraFEST assay stimulated PBMC with viral peptide pools and then used TCR sequencing to identify antigen-specific CD4+ T cell clonotypes by expansion. After around 10 days of culture, CD4+ T cells were isolated with the EasySep CD4+ T cell isolation kit. The absence of prior SARS-CoV-2 infection in healthy vaccine recipients was confirmed by negative nucleocapsid antibodies before and after vaccination. Two million PBMC per well were cultured with around 10 ug/ml peptides in IMDM containing approximately 4.5% human AB serum, 8.5 to 10 IU/ml IL-2 and gentamicin. Half of the culture medium was replaced with fresh IL-2-containing medium on days 3 and 7. Each peptide stimulation condition was cultured in triplicate wells unless otherwise noted. Using Ficoll-Paque Plus gradient centrifugation, PBMC were separated from whole blood and then either used fresh or cryopreserved at -140C. Overlapping peptide pools spanned the spike proteins of SARS-CoV-2 and the common cold coronaviruses HCoV-NL63, HCoV-OC43 and HCoV-229E. Genomic DNA was extracted from cultured CD4+ T cells with the QIAamp micro DNA kit.

Broader findings and caveats from the paper: Marked clonal contraction was observed in both infection-induced and vaccine-induced clones at late post-vaccination timepoints, consistent with waning T cell responses. The study was limited by a small number of convalescent patients, and early post-infection timepoints were lacking. In healthy vaccine recipients, vaccine-induced clones were almost all SARS-CoV-2 mono-reactive, with only 1 of 255 being cross-reactive with common cold coronaviruses.

The library was made by the immunoSEQ multiplex PCR assay. DNA from the cultured, isolated CD4+ T cells was subjected to TCR beta CDR3 sequencing. The source study handled its data this way. The analysis removed non-productive TCR sequences, trimmed reads to the CDR3 region, and retained only CDR3s that were 7 or more amino acids long. The MANAFEST web app was used to identify antigen-specific clonotypes by comparing expansion in peptide wells with expansion in reference cultures. For clones to be considered positive, expansion at FDR<0.05 versus reference and all other wells, an odds ratio above 5, and a frequency above 0.1% in two replicate wells were required. Cross-reactive clonotypes were defined as significantly expanded in SARS-CoV-2 spike wells and in at least one common cold coronavirus spike condition. Levenshtein distance calculated with the stringdist R package was used to assess CDR3 similarity, and unrooted trees were constructed with ape in R 3.6.1. Sourced from immuneACCESS, this table was stored by TCRdb with only in-frame sequences that have V and J called. A share of the clones is absent; for the studies checked, an unresolved V gene accounts for under half, and the remainder has no known explanation. V and J calls and clone size are those listed in that table; D and trimming were worked out from the DNA. This sample gives 65,000 to 90,000 clones in total; around 79% of them show up just once. The biggest ten clones account for 2.5% to 3% of the sample.

The sequencing here drew on CD4+ T cells from PBMCs cultured with HCoV-NL63 spike peptides, taken before COVID-19 vaccination. Sample cell subset or site, as interpreted from the label and publication: HCoV-NL63 spike overlapping peptide pool stimulation. The receptor was isolated from a human donor who received a COVID-19 vaccine.

The nucleotide sequence is TGTGCCAGCTCACCGGTAGGCGGCTCCGAAGGTAATTCACCCCTCCACTTT. This translates into CASSPVGGSEGNSPLHF. The V and J genes are TRBV18 and TRBJ1-6, with no confidently assigned D gene. Via the germline V gene, CDR1 is KGHSH and CDR2 LQKENI. Reading from cysteine to phenylalanine, the CDR3 counts 17 amino acids. Solely the CDR3 DNA is kept, with 51 bases framed from the first base. V gives up 3 bases and J gives up 6 bases, and the segment between their germline ends measures 18 bases. Outside the CDR3, residues come from the reference TRBV18 and TRBJ1-6 proteins, so the full variable domain is: NAGVMQNPRHLVRRRGQEARLRCSPMKGHSHVYWYRQLPEEGLKFMVYLQKENIIDESGMPKERFSAEFPKEGPSILRIQQVVRGDSAAYFCASSPVGGSEGNSPLHFGNGTRLTVT.